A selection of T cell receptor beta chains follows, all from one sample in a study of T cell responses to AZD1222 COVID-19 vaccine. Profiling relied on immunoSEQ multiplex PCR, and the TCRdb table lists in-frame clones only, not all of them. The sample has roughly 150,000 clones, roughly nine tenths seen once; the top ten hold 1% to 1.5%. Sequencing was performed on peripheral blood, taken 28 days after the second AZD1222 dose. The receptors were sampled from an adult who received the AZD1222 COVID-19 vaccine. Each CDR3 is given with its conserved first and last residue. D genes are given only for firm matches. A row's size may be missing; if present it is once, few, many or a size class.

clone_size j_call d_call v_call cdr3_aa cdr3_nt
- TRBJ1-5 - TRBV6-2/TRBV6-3 CASSHSGGAGQPQHF TGTGCCAGCAGTCACTCGGGGGGGGCAGGGCAGCCCCAGCATTTT
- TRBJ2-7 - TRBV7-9 CASSLVTGAGEQYF TGTGCCAGCAGCTTAGTTACGGGAGCAGGCGAGCAGTACTTC
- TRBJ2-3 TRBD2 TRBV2 CASLGGTSSTDTQYF TGTGCCAGTCTGGGGGGGACCTCTAGCACAGATACGCAGTATTTT
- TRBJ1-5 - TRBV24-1 CATSDSRGNSNQPQHF TGTGCCACCAGTGATTCTAGGGGTAATAGCAATCAGCCCCAGCATTTT
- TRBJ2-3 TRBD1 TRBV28 CASSLNGQGTDTQYF TGTGCCAGCAGTCTAAACGGACAGGGAACAGATACGCAGTATTTT
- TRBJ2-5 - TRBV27 CASSLDGEETQYF TGTGCCAGCAGTTTAGACGGAGAAGAGACCCAGTACTTC
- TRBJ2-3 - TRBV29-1 CSVVLETGVRDTQYF TGCAGCGTTGTTCTGGAAACGGGAGTGAGAGATACGCAGTATTTT
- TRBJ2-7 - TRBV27 CASSSSGPYEQYF TGTGCCAGCAGCTCCAGTGGGCCCTACGAGCAGTACTTC
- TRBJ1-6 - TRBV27 CASSPPGRNSPLHF TGTGCCAGCAGTCCGCCGGGGAGGAATTCACCCCTCCACTTT
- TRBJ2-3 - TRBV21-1 CASARPLSAPSTDTQYF TGTGCCAGCGCGAGACCCCTAAGCGCTCCTAGCACAGATACGCAGTATTTT
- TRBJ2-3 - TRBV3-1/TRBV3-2 CASSQAGTTALGTQYF TGTGCCAGCAGCCAGGCCGGGACGACCGCTTTAGGTACGCAGTATTTT
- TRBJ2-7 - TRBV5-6 CASSKDTEQYF TGTGCCAGCAGCAAAGACACAGAGCAGTACTTC
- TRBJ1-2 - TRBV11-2 CASSSFGSRVTGADYGYTF TGTGCCAGCAGCTCCTTTGGGAGTAGGGTTACGGGTGCCGACTATGGCTACACCTTC
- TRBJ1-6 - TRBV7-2 CASSLGGAELDSPLHF TGTGCCAGCAGCTTAGGGGGGGCAGAGTTGGATTCACCCCTCCACTTT
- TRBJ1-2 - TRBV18 CASSPGQSDYGYTF TGTGCCAGCTCACCGGGTCAGTCAGACTATGGCTACACCTTC
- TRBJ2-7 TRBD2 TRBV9 CASSAGLEREQYF TGTGCCAGCAGCGCGGGACTAGAACGTGAGCAGTACTTC
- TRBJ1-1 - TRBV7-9 CASSLVPGNTEAFF TGTGCCAGCAGCTTAGTCCCCGGGAACACTGAAGCTTTCTTT
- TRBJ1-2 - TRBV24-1 CATSERGRFPGYTF TGTGCCACCAGTGAGAGGGGCAGATTCCCTGGCTACACCTTC
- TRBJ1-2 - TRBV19 CASSIGTGLLNYGYTF TGTGCCAGTAGTATAGGCACGGGGCTGTTGAACTATGGCTACACCTTC
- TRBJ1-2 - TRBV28 CASRETARNYGYTF TGTGCCAGCAGGGAGACAGCACGCAACTATGGCTACACCTTC
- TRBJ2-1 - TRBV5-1 CASSEEVMSSYNEQFF TGCGCCAGCAGCGAGGAGGTTATGAGCTCCTACAATGAGCAGTTCTTC
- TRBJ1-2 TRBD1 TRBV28 CASSFSAGGAIYGYTF TGTGCCAGCAGTTTTTCGGCAGGGGGCGCAATCTATGGCTACACCTTC
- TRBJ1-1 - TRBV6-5 CASSSGQANTEAFF TGTGCCAGCAGTTCTGGTCAGGCGAACACTGAAGCTTTCTTT
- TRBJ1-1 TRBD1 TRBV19 CASSGRQGNTEAFF TGTGCCAGTAGTGGCCGACAGGGGAACACTGAAGCTTTCTTT
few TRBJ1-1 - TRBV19 CASNRDTHEAFF TGTGCCAGTAACCGGGACACACATGAAGCTTTCTTT
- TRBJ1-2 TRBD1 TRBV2 CASSTRTGGAGYTF TGTGCCAGCAGTACAAGGACAGGAGGTGCTGGCTACACCTTC
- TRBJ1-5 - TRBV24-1 CATSDQAGQPQHF TGTGCCACCAGTGACCAGGCTGGGCAGCCCCAGCATTTT
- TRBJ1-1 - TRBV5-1 CASSLQAMNTEAFF TGCGCCAGCAGCTTACAGGCTATGAACACTGAAGCTTTCTTT
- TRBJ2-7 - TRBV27 CASSLPEQYF TGTGCCAGCAGCCTCCCCGAGCAGTACTTC
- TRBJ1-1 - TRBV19 CASSIVGGLNTEAFF TGTGCCAGTAGTATAGTAGGGGGGTTGAACACTGAAGCTTTCTTT
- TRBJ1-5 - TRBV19 CASRPVGWDNQPQHF TGTGCCAGTAGGCCGGTGGGTTGGGACAATCAGCCCCAGCATTTT
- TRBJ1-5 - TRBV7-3 CASSRNEKQGPTGNQPQHF TGTGCCAGCAGCCGAAACGAAAAACAGGGACCAACGGGCAATCAGCCCCAGCATTTT
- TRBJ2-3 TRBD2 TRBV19 CASSARLAGGRADTQYF TGTGCCAGTAGTGCAAGACTAGCGGGAGGTCGGGCAGATACGCAGTATTTT
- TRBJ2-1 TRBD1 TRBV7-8 CASSLRDRGFYNEQFF TGTGCCAGCAGCCTTCGGGACAGGGGTTTTTACAATGAGCAGTTCTTC
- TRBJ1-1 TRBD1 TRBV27 CASSLRQGGTEAFF TGTGCCAGCAGTTTAAGACAGGGCGGGACTGAAGCTTTCTTT
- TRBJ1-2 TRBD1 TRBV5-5 CASSLVVGQGFYGYTF TGTGCCAGCAGCTTGGTAGTCGGACAGGGGTTCTATGGCTACACCTTC
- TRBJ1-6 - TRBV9 CASSVGSHGTPLHF TGTGCCAGCAGCGTAGGATCACACGGAACACCCCTCCACTTT
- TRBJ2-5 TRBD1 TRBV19 CASSQRQGETQYF TGTGCCAGTAGCCAGAGACAGGGGGAGACCCAGTACTTC
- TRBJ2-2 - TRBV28 CASRTPRGGTGELFF TGTGCCAGCAGGACCCCAAGGGGGGGCACCGGGGAGCTGTTTTTT